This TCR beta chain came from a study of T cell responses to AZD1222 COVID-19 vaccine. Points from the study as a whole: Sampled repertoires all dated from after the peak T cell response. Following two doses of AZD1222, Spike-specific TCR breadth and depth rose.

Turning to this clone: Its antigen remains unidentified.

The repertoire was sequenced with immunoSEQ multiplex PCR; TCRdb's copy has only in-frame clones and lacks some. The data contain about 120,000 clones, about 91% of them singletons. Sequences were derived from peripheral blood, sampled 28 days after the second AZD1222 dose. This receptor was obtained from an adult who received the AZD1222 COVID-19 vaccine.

The CDR3 region has the DNA TGTGCCAGCAGCTTAGGGCAGGGACCCGCCTACGAGCAGTACTTC. As protein: CASSLGQGPAYEQYF. The chain uses TRBV7-3 and TRBJ2-7; D possibly matches TRBD1 or TRBD2 (5 bases each). This CDR3 spans 15 amino acids. Deletions cut 2 bases from V and 2 bases from J, with 13 bases between. In germline, CDR1 is SGHTA, CDR2 FQGTGA.